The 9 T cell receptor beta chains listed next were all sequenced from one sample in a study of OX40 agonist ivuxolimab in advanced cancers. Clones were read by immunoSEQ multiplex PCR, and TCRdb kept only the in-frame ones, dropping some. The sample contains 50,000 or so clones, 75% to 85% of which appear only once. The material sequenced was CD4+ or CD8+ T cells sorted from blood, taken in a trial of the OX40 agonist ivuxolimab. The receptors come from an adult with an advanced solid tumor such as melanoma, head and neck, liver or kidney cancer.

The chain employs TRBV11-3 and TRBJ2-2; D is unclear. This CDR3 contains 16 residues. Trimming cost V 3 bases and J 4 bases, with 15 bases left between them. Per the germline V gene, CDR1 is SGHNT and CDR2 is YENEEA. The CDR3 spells CASSFRNPVGTGELFF. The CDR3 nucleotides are TGTGCCAGCAGCTTCAGGAATCCAGTCGGCACCGGGGAGCTGTTTTTT.

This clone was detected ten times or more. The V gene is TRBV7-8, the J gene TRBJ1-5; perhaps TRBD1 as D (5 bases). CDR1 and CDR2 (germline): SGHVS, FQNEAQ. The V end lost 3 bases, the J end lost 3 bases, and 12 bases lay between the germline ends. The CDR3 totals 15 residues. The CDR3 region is CASSLGRRFNQPQHF. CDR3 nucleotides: TGTGCCAGCAGCTTGGGACGGAGATTCAATCAGCCCCAGCATTTT.

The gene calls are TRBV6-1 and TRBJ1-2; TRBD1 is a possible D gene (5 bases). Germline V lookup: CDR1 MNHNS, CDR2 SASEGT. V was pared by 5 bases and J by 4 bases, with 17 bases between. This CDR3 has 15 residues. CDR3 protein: CASSIGHGLSYGYTF. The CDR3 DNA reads TGTGCCAGCAGTATAGGACACGGGCTAAGCTATGGCTACACCTTC.

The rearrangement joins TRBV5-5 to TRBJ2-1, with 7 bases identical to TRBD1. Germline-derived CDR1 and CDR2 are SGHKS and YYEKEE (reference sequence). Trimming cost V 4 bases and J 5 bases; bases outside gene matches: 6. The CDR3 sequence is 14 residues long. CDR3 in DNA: TGTGCCAGCAGCCCGCAGGGACAGAACAATGAGCAGTTCTTC. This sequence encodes CASSPQGQNNEQFF.

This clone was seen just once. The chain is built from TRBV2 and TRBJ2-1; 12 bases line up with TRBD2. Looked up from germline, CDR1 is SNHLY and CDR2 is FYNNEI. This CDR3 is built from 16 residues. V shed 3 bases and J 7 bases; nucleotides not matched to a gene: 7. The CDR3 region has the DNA TGTGCCAGCAGTGAGGTCCTAGCGGGGGGGCTGAATGAGCAGTTCTTC. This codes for CASSEVLAGGLNEQFF.

The CDR3 coding sequence is TGTGCCAGCAGCTTTACGGCGGGCGAGCAGTACTTC. Its translation is CASSFTAGEQYF. This chain uses TRBV7-9 with TRBJ2-7; possible D gene TRBD2, 5 bases. The CDR3 totals 12 residues. CDR1 and CDR2 (germline): SEHNR, FQNEAQ (reference sequence). V lost 3 bases and J lost 6, with 9 bases in between.

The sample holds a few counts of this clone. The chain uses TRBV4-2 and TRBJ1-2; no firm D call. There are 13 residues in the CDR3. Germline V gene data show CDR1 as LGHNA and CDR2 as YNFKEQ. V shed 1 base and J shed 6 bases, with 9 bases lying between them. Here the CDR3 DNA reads TGTGCCAGCAGCCAAGCCCCCGGGAATGGCTACACCTTC. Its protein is CASSQAPGNGYTF.

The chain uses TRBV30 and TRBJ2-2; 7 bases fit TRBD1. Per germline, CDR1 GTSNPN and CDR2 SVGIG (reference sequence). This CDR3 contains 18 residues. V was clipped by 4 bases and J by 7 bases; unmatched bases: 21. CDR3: CAWTPYGNGTVGNGELFF. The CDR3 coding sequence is TGTGCCTGGACCCCCTATGGAAACGGGACAGTAGGTAACGGGGAGCTGTTTTTT.

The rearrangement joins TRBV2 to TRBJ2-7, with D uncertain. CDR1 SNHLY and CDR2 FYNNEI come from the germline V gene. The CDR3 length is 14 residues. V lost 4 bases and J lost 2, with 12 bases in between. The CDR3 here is CASSGQQLPYEQYF. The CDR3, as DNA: TGTGCCAGCAGTGGGCAACAGCTCCCCTACGAGCAGTACTTC.